The T cell receptor (beta chain) under discussion was sequenced for a study of blood T cells in healthy people across ages. CDR3 length equals 14 residues. V shed 7 bases and J 7 bases; nucleotides not matched to a gene: 10. Next came a second PCR, run for about 6 to 12 cycles, which used a sample-barcoded 5' primer along with a J-beta primer mix. TCRdb processed the 5' RACE reads anew with MiXCR; each CDR3 protein has one entry. The table has roughly 700,000 distinct CDR3 sequences, 20% to 25% seen once. These data were also reused for a study on T cells of mothers and their children.

The V call is TRBV12-3 or TRBV12-4, the J call TRBJ2-3; 8 positions agree with TRBD1. This TCR came from a boy between 10 and 17 years old in good health. Sequencing was done on a sample of blood. The CDR3 loop reads CASKRQGAGYTQYF. In nucleotides, the CDR3 is TGTGCCAGCAAGCGGCAGGGGGCCGGGTATACGCAGTATTTT.